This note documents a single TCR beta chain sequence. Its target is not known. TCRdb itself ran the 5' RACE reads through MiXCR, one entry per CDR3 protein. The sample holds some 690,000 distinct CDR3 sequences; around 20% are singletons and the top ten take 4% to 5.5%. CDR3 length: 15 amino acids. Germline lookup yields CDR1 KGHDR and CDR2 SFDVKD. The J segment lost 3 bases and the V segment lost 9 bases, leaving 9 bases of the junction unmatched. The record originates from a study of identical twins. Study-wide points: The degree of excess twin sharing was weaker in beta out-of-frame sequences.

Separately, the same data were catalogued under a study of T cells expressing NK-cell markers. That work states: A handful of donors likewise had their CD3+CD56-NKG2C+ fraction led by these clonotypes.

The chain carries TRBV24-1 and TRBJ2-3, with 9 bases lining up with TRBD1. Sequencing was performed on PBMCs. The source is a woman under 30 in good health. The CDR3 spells CATGGNDRGTDTQYF. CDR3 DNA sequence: TGTGCCACCGGGGGAAACGACAGGGGGACAGATACGCAGTATTTT.